This TCR beta chain was recovered during a study of Ad26.COV2.S vaccination and SARS-CoV-2 variants. Overall study context: The authors gave Ad26.COV2.S intramuscularly, either once or twice 56 days apart.

Notes on the study in general: Those who received the vaccine showed greater spike-specific TCR breadth than those given placebo. Post-vaccination breadth of spike-specific CD8+ and CD4+ T cell responses was reportedly substantial.

Sequencing was performed with immunoSEQ multiplex PCR; in TCRdb, only in-frame clones are kept and a portion is missing. The sample lists about 680,000 clones, roughly nine tenths seen once, with approximately 1.5% in the top ten. Treatment of the sample: roughly 18 received Ad26.COV2.S at low or high dose, single or two shots; five or six received placebo; per-sample allocation not given. Collection of samples fell on day 63 after the first vaccine or placebo injection. Wuhan-strain spike was delivered by a replication-incompetent Ad26 vector. To note about this clone: Its target is unknown.

The material sequenced was peripheral blood, taken in a trial of Ad26.COV2.S vaccine versus placebo. The clonotype originates from a person aged 18-65 years who received the Ad26.COV2.S COVID-19 vaccine or a placebo.

The chain's CDR3 is CASSLDPLSPYEQYF. The CDR3 DNA reads TGCGCCAGCAGCTTGGATCCCCTTTCCCCCTACGAGCAGTACTTC. The gene calls are TRBV5-1 and TRBJ2-7; no clear D gene. CDR3 length: 15 residues. Per the germline V gene, CDR1 is SGHRS and CDR2 is YFSETQ. Deletions cut 0 bases from V and 2 bases from J, with 12 bases between.